This note documents a single TCR beta chain sequence. Its antigen is still unknown. No much larger clone exists at a distance of one base, and base qualities are not known. This entry is derived from a study of blood T cell repertoires in COVID-19 (dated by TCRdb to about 2020). Background on the whole study: The collaborator samples originated in the United States, Italy and Spain and spanned the acute and convalescent phases of COVID-19. Where available, HLA class I and class II types were taken from metadata supplied by the sample provider and were not determined by assay-based typing. Sample metadata almost always included a de-identified subject ID, COVID-19 status, age in years and sex. The repertoires were released in a freely available public database intended as a resource for research on the immune response to SARS-CoV-2. The dataset comprised deeply sampled blood TCRbeta repertoires from subjects exposed to, actively infected with, or recovered from COVID-19. Samples came from the ongoing ImmuneRACE study (first 160 participants) plus 1,254 subjects from 6 global collaborators. The material from the prospective study consisted of cDNA or gDNA derived from T cells, B-cell-depleted T cells, or PBMCs. Broader findings and caveats from the paper: How much clinical and demographic metadata was included differed by source and by participant, and the metadata was provided uncurated.

Deletion took 7 bases off V and 7 bases off J, with a span of 12 bases between the germline ends. Sequences MNHEY (CDR1) and SMNVEV (CDR2) are obtained from the germline V gene (reference sequence). There are 12 amino acids in the CDR3, from cysteine to phenylalanine inclusive. Only the CDR3 part of the read is kept: 36 bases, read in frame from the first base. Collaborating institutions collected whole blood in K2EDTA tubes following their own protocols. For TCRbeta analysis, collaborators shipped samples as frozen whole blood, isolated PBMCs, or DNA extracted from either of those sample types. TCRbeta CDR3 regions were amplified from genomic DNA by means of the immunoSEQ Assay, a bias-controlled multiplex PCR. The paper's processing steps were these. Nucleated cell counts per sample were estimated from amplification of reference gene primers within the assay. To quantify the absolute abundance of each unique TCRbeta CDR3 rearrangement, sequence reads were collapsed and filtered. For each sample, productive Simpson clonality was calculated by taking the square root of Simpson's diversity index across productive rearrangements. Here the immuneACCESS table is served through TCRdb, limited to in-frame sequences with V and J called. Missing clones are a known gap in these copies; in checked studies unresolved V genes cover under half, and the rest lacks a known reason. The V and J calls and clone size come from that table; D and trimming were worked out from the DNA. This sample lists around 100,000 clones; more than 75% were detected once. The biggest ten clones account for 9.5% to 15% of the sample.

The rearranged segments are TRBV27 and TRBJ2-3, with a weak D call of TRBD2 (5 bases match). Input material: peripheral blood. This TCR derives from a human donor in a cohort sampled during active COVID-19. The nucleotide sequence is TGTGCCAGCACTAGCAGGCGGAATACGCAGTATTTT. Its protein product is CASTSRRNTQYF.